One and the same sample provided the 2 T cell receptor beta chains below, sequenced in a study of Ad26.COV2.S vaccination and SARS-CoV-2 variants. Clones were read by immunoSEQ multiplex PCR, and TCRdb kept only the in-frame ones, dropping some. The sample lists 400,000 to 450,000 clones; about 90% were seen once. Treatment given: about 20 received Ad26.COV2.S at low or high dose, single or two shots; 5 received placebo; per-sample allocation not given. Sampling was performed 63 days after the first vaccine or placebo injection. Sequences were derived from peripheral blood, sampled in a trial of Ad26.COV2.S vaccine versus placebo. These receptors originate from a person aged 18 to 65 who received the Ad26.COV2.S COVID-19 vaccine or a placebo.

The chain combines TRBV3-1 (or the pseudogene TRBV3-2) with TRBJ1-2; 8 nucleotides align to TRBD1. Germline V gene data show CDR1 as LGHDT and CDR2 as YNNKEL (reference sequence). V dropped 5 bases and J dropped 3; count of bases not matched to a gene: 8. This CDR3 region has 15 residues. CDR3 coding DNA: TGTGCCAGCAGCGGCGAATCGACAGGGGACTATGGCTACACCTTC. This translates into CASSGESTGDYGYTF.

The V call is TRBV12-3 or TRBV12-4, the J call TRBJ1-1; D gene ambiguous. CDR3 length: 11 residues. The V and J ends lost 5 bases and 7 bases respectively, with 8 bases between them. The CDR3, as DNA: TGTGCCAGCAGTCTAAAGGATGAAGCTTTCTTT. Its protein is CASSLKDEAFF.